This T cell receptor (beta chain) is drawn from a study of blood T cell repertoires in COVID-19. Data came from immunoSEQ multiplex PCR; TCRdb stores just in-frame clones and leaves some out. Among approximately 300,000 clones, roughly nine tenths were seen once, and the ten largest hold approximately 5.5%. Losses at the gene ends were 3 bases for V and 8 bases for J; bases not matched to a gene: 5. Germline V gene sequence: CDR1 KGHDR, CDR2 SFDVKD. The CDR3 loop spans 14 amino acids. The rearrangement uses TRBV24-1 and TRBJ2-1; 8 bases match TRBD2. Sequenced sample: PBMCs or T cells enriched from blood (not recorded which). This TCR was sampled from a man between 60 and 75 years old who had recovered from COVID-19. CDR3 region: CATSDPAGDYEQFF. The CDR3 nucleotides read TGTGCCACCAGTGATCCAGCGGGAGACTATGAGCAGTTCTTC.